The clone carrying this T cell receptor beta chain was seen many times. TCR beta libraries were built with iRepertoire HTBI primers and Arm-PCR of CDR3 regions. In the original analysis: Identification yielded around 68 TRBV and 14 TRBJ segments across samples. TCRdb fed the multiplex PCR reads into MiXCR, producing one record per CDR3 protein. These V and J calls derive from TCRdb rather than the authors' analysis. Among over 300,000 distinct CDR3 sequences listed, less than 20% were seen once. This sample was taken from a study of regulatory T cells in long-lasting Graves disease. This sample's time point: newly diagnosed GD, antithyroid drugs for less than 3 months. The TCR library was made from RNA that had been extracted from PBMCs in TRIzol. Graves' disease diagnoses followed American Thyroid Association guidelines. Nine milliliters of peripheral blood were taken and placed in EDTA tubes. This receptor was taken from a female donor with Graves disease. The sample was peripheral blood mononuclear cells (PBMCs), taken at new diagnosis, from a patient treated with antithyroid drugs.

CDR3 sequence: CASSQERGLNSGANVLTF. The CDR3 DNA follows: TGTGCCAGCAGCCAAGAACGGGGTTTAAACTCTGGGGCCAACGTCCTGACTTTC. The J gene is TRBJ2-6, the V gene TRBV4-2, with a possible D match to TRBD2 (5 bases). V was clipped by 0 bases and J by 0 bases, with 12 bases between them. The CDR3 consists of 18 residues. The germline CDR1 and CDR2 sequences are LGHNA and YNFKEQ.